The 30 T cell receptor beta chains below were found in one sample sequenced in a study of cytomegalovirus exposure and HLA in healthy donors. The PCR made use of 60 Vbeta and 13 Jbeta primers. Generated by immunoSEQ multiplex PCR, the TCRdb table keeps only in-frame clones and is missing some. The sample lists roughly 190,000 clones; 65% to 85% were seen once. Sequenced input: PBMCs. The receptors shown here come from a man aged 40-55 years in good health and CMV-seropositive.

Notes on this clone: This sample also contains other DNA sequences that code for the same CDR3. V gene TRBV5-4 combines with J gene TRBJ2-3; D not certain. The CDR3 extends over 13 amino acids. Trimming pared 4 bases from V and 3 bases from J, leaving 9 bases between. Germline V lookup: CDR1 SGHNT, CDR2 YYREEE (reference sequence). Here the CDR3 DNA reads TGTGCCAGCAGCACCGAGAAAACAGATACGCAGTATTTT. This translates into CASSTEKTDTQYF.

The chain recombines TRBV9 with TRBJ2-7; possible D gene TRBD2, 5 bases. This CDR3 contains 15 residues. V lost 4 bases and J lost 0, with 14 bases in between. Per germline, CDR1 SGDLS and CDR2 YYNGEE. The CDR3 sequence: CASSRWAGSSYEQYF. DNA of the CDR3: TGTGCCAGCAGCCGATGGGCGGGTAGCTCCTACGAGCAGTACTTC.

The genes are TRBV10-3 and TRBJ2-1; TRBD2 matches 7 bases. Trimming at V came to 5 bases and at J to 12 bases, leaving 19 bases not matched to a gene. From germline, CDR1 is ENHRY and CDR2 SYGVKD. The CDR3 sequence is 16 residues long. In nucleotides, the CDR3 is TGTGCCATCAGTCCCGCAGGGCGGGAGCGTTCCCACGGGCAGTTCTTC. This codes for CAISPAGRERSHGQFF.

This chain joins TRBV11-2 and TRBJ2-7; D might be TRBD1 (5 bases). V lost 1 base and J 5 bases, leaving 15 bases between the germline ends. Germline assignment: CDR1 SGHAT and CDR2 FQNNGV. The CDR3 is 15 residues long. The CDR3 spells CASSLVGSGFDEQYF. CDR3 sequence (DNA): TGTGCCAGCAGCTTAGTAGGCTCAGGGTTTGACGAGCAGTACTTC. Full variable domain (outside the CDR3, taken from reference TRBV11-2 and TRBJ2-7): EAGVAQSPRYKIIEKRQSVAFWCNPISGHATLYWYQQILGQGPKLLIQFQNNGVVDDSQLPKDRFSAERLKGVDSTLKIQPAKLEDSAVYLCASSLVGSGFDEQYFGPGTRLTVT.

The DNA for the CDR3 is TGTGCCATCAGTGAGCCGAGGGGGACAGGGGGCGCGACTGAAGCTTTCTTT. This sequence encodes CAISEPRGTGGATEAFF. V gene TRBV10-3 combines with J gene TRBJ1-1; 12 bases match TRBD1. This CDR3 has 17 amino acids. The ends lost 2 bases at V and 5 bases at J; junction bases unmatched: 9. The germline V gene encodes CDR1 ENHRY and CDR2 SYGVKD.

This chain links TRBV2 with TRBJ2-2; no clear D. Per the germline V gene, CDR1 is SNHLY and CDR2 is FYNNEI. The CDR3 totals 14 residues. Between the trimmed V and J ends, which lost 7 bases and 0 bases, there was a span of 9 bases. CDR3 DNA: TGTGCCAGCAAAGAGCAAGCGAACACCGGGGAGCTGTTTTTT. Amino acid sequence: CASKEQANTGELFF.

This clone was seen only once. The V and J genes are TRBV28 and TRBJ2-7; tentative D call: TRBD1 (6 bases). The germline gives CDR1 MDHEN, CDR2 SYDVKM. The length of the CDR3 is 14 residues. V was pared by 8 bases and J by 5 bases, with 19 bases between. The CDR3 DNA follows: TGTGCCAGCCGAACAGGGACCGATCCTCACGAGCAGTACTTC. The encoded protein is CASRTGTDPHEQYF.

V is TRBV10-3 and J is TRBJ1-5; TRBD1 aligns across 9 bases. The CDR3 is made up of 17 amino acids. The V and J ends lost 4 bases and 3 bases, in that order; junction bases with no gene match: 10. Germline CDR1 reads ENHRY; CDR2 reads SYGVKD. The CDR3 DNA reads as TGTGCCATCAGTGCCTCGGACAGGGGTGGTAACAATCAGCCCCAGCATTTT. It is translated as CAISASDRGGNNQPQHF.

The rearrangement links TRBV6-5 to TRBJ1-4, with D uncertain. CDR3 length: 15 residues. Trimming stripped 6 bases from V and 10 bases from J, with 21 bases between. Germline CDR1 is MNHEY and CDR2 is SVGAGI. This CDR3 reads CASRSAGRVEGKLFF. The CDR3 DNA reads TGTGCCAGCAGGAGTGCCGGACGTGTTGAGGGAAAACTGTTTTTT.

Details on this clone: An end of the junction differs from the germline gene, which may be a read error. The chain links TRBV7-2 to TRBJ1-5; no definite D call. Germline lookup yields CDR1 SGHTA and CDR2 FQGNSA. This CDR3 is 15 amino acids long. In nucleotides, the CDR3 is TGTGCCAGCAGCTTAGATTCCCAGCGCAACCAGCCCCAGCATTTT. Encoded protein: CASSLDSQRNQPQHF.

The chain joins TRBV6-1 to TRBJ1-1; tentatively, D is TRBD1 (5 bases). Germline loops: CDR1 MNHNS, CDR2 SASEGT. This CDR3 region has 13 residues. V dropped 5 bases and J dropped 5 bases, with 12 bases sitting between them. The CDR3 loop is CASSNSGGTEAFF. The CDR3, as DNA: TGTGCCAGCAGTAACTCGGGGGGTACTGAAGCTTTCTTT.

V gene TRBV19 combines with J gene TRBJ1-2; D is possibly TRBD1 (6 bases). Germline assignment: CDR1 LNHDA and CDR2 SQIVND (reference sequence). Trimming left V 3 bases short and J 7 bases short, with 15 bases between. The CDR3 runs 14 residues. CDR3 loop: CASSILQGSVGYTF. CDR3 nucleotide sequence: TGTGCCAGTAGTATCCTACAGGGAAGTGTTGGCTACACCTTC.

The chain combines TRBV5-8 with TRBJ1-3, with a tentative D call TRBD1 (6 bases). This CDR3 comprises 15 residues. The ends were cut back, 3 bases at V and 0 bases at J, with 10 bases in the middle. The germline CDR1 and CDR2 sequences are SGHTS and YDEGEE. CDR3 bases: TGTGCCAGCAGCTCAGGGGAGTACTCTGGAAACACCATATATTTT. Its protein product is CASSSGEYSGNTIYF.

Here the CDR3 reads CASSLAFPGQGEDTQYF. CDR3 DNA sequence: TGTGCCAGCAGCTTGGCGTTCCCGGGACAGGGGGAAGATACGCAGTATTTT. V is TRBV5-4 and J is TRBJ2-3; TRBD1 agrees at 11 bases. The junction had 8 bases not matched to a gene; V was cut back by 0 bases and J by 5 bases. CDR1 is SGHNT, CDR2 YYREEE, per germline (reference sequence). The CDR3 covers 17 residues.

Comment on this clone: Other DNA sequences in the sample encode the same CDR3. CDR3 sequence: CASSYSTGNTEAFF. CDR3 coding DNA: TGTGCCAGCAGTTACTCGACAGGAAACACTGAAGCTTTCTTT. V is TRBV6-5 and J is TRBJ1-1; tentatively, D is TRBD1 (6 bases). Germline V gives CDR1 MNHEY, CDR2 SVGAGI. The CDR3 contains 14 residues. The V end lost 0 bases, the J end lost 2 bases, and 7 bases lay between the germline ends.

The chain links TRBV5-6 to TRBJ1-6; no clear D gene. This CDR3 spans 13 amino acids. Germline V gene sequence: CDR1 SGHDT, CDR2 YYEEEE. Between the trimmed V and J ends, which lost 5 bases and 8 bases, there was a span of 11 bases. The CDR3 region has the DNA TGTGCCAGCAGACAGTTCGGCGATTCACCCCTCCACTTT. It codes for CASRQFGDSPLHF.

The gene calls are TRBV6-7 and TRBJ2-2; 13 bases line up with TRBD2. TRBV6-7 carries the ORF label, with uncertain function. Trimming at V came to 2 bases and at J to 6 bases, leaving 6 bases not matched to a gene. This CDR3 is built from 17 residues. Written as DNA, the CDR3 is TGTGCCAGCAGTTACCAAACTAGCGGGAGGGTAGCCGGGGAGCTGTTTTTT. Translating it yields CASSYQTSGRVAGELFF.

The count of this clone is one. The CDR3 DNA reads as TGTGCCAGCAGCCCGTACTTAGCGGGAGAGGGCGAGCAGTACTTC. Translated, it gives CASSPYLAGEGEQYF. The chain combines TRBV4-2 with TRBJ2-7; 9 bases align to TRBD2. Germline values: CDR1 LGHNA, CDR2 YNFKEQ. Trimming at V came to 4 bases and at J to 6 bases, leaving 10 bases not matched to a gene. The CDR3 has 15 amino acids.

The gene calls are TRBV15 and TRBJ2-3, with 7 bases that match TRBD2. The CDR3 sequence is 16 residues long. The V gene's germline CDR1 is LNHNV and CDR2 YYDKDF (reference sequence). V gave up 0 bases and J gave up 1 base; unmatched junction bases: 4. Written as DNA, the CDR3 is TGTGCCACCAGCAGAGAGGGCGGGAGAGGCACAGATACGCAGTATTTT. It is translated as CATSREGGRGTDTQYF. Full variable domain (outside the CDR3, taken from reference TRBV15 and TRBJ2-3): DAMVIQNPRYQVTQFGKPVTLSCSQTLNHNVMYWYQQKSSQAPKLLFHYYDKDFNNEADTPDNFQSRRPNTSFCFLDIRSPGLGDTAMYLCATSREGGRGTDTQYFGPGTRLTVL.

The chain combines TRBV18 with TRBJ2-5; TRBD1 aligns across 8 bases. Germline-derived CDR1 and CDR2 are KGHSH and LQKENI. The J segment lost 5 bases and the V segment lost 8 bases, leaving 7 bases of the junction unmatched. CDR3 length: 13 amino acids. CDR3 coding DNA: TGTGCCAGCACGCAGGGGGCTTGGGAGACCCAGTACTTC. This gives the protein CASTQGAWETQYF.

A word on this clone: Other DNA sequences in this specimen translate into the identical CDR3. The chain joins TRBV5-6 to TRBJ1-2; possibly TRBD1 for D (6 bases). This CDR3 region has 15 residues. In germline, CDR1 is SGHDT, CDR2 YYEEEE. V was trimmed by 0 bases and J by 4 bases, leaving 13 bases between them. CDR3 nucleotides: TGTGCCAGCAGCTTGGGCCGAGGGGGTGTCTATGGCTACACCTTC. It is translated as CASSLGRGGVYGYTF.

Details on this clone: At one end the junction does not follow the germline gene, possibly because of a read error. The chain carries TRBV11-1 and TRBJ2-3; maybe TRBD2 (5 bases). This CDR3 spans 13 amino acids. Per germline, CDR1 SGHAT and CDR2 FQDESV (reference sequence). The CDR3 loop is CASSLDGADTQYF. The CDR3 DNA is TGTGCCAGCAGTTTAGACGGGGCAGATACGCAGTATTTT.

This clone has just one count. The chain links TRBV7-2 to TRBJ2-7; weak D call: TRBD1 (6 bases). CDR1 SGHTA and CDR2 FQGNSA come from the germline V gene. This CDR3 is built from 15 residues. The V end lost 5 bases, the J end lost 0 bases, and 14 bases lay between the germline ends. CDR3 protein: CASSMDSGRSYEQYF. CDR3 in DNA: TGTGCCAGCAGCATGGACAGCGGTCGCTCCTACGAGCAGTACTTC.

This chain joins TRBV6-5 and TRBJ1-4; 7 positions match TRBD1. This CDR3 has 16 residues. Looked up from germline, CDR1 is MNHEY and CDR2 is SVGAGI. V trimming: 2 bases; J trimming: 2 bases; junction bases outside the gene matches: 5. CDR3 region: CASSYQSGGTNEKLFF. The DNA of the CDR3 is TGTGCCAGCAGTTACCAGTCAGGGGGGACTAATGAAAAACTGTTTTTT.

The V gene is TRBV6-4, the J gene TRBJ2-2; D is unclear. Germline V gene sequence: CDR1 MRHNA, CDR2 SNTAGT. The CDR3 has 17 residues. Trimming removed 4 bases from V and 3 bases from J, with 18 bases in between. The CDR3 nucleotides are TGTGCCAGCAGTGTGCTGCACAGTCGGATTGACACCGGGGAGCTGTTTTTT. Protein sequence: CASSVLHSRIDTGELFF.

The DNA for the CDR3 is TGTGCCAGCTCACCCTTGGGTGGCGGGGGGCTCTACGAGCAGTACTTC. Its translation is CASSPLGGGGLYEQYF. The chain joins TRBV18 to TRBJ2-7, with 8 nucleotides matching TRBD2. CDR1 and CDR2 (germline): KGHSH, LQKENI. The CDR3 extends over 16 amino acids. Trimming took 3 bases from V and 3 from J; bases not matched to a gene: 10.

The gene calls are TRBV2 and TRBJ2-5; no clear D gene. Germline assignment: CDR1 SNHLY and CDR2 FYNNEI. V was trimmed by 5 bases and J by 5 bases, leaving 9 bases between them. The CDR3 is made up of 12 amino acids. The CDR3 bases are TGTGCCAGCAGTCTAGGTTTGGAGACCCAGTACTTC. It yields the protein CASSLGLETQYF.

This chain links TRBV6-1 with TRBJ1-5; 9 bases are a match to TRBD1. Germline V gives CDR1 MNHNS, CDR2 SASEGT. Trimming removed 5 bases from V and 2 bases from J; junction bases left unmatched: 4. CDR3 length: 15 amino acids. The CDR3 protein is CASSLRTGGNQPQHF. The CDR3 bases are TGTGCCAGCAGTCTTCGGACAGGGGGCAATCAGCCCCAGCATTTT.

This clone showed up just a few times. This chain connects TRBV18 to TRBJ1-1; the D gene is possibly TRBD1 (5 bases). The germline V gene encodes CDR1 KGHSH and CDR2 LQKENI. Trimming cost V 5 bases and J 5 bases, with 9 bases left between them. This CDR3 has 12 amino acids. The CDR3: CASSARETEAFF. The CDR3, as DNA: TGTGCCAGCTCAGCCAGGGAAACTGAAGCTTTCTTT.

This clone has just a few counts. The chain employs TRBV6-6 and TRBJ1-1; D possibly corresponds to TRBD1 (5 bases). Trimming cost V 1 base and J 4 bases, with 7 bases left between them. The CDR3 loop spans 13 amino acids. The germline CDR1 and CDR2 sequences are MNHNY and SVGAGI (reference sequence). For the CDR3, the DNA is TGTGCCAGCAGTTACTTGGGGGGCACTGAAGCTTTCTTT. Translated: CASSYLGGTEAFF.